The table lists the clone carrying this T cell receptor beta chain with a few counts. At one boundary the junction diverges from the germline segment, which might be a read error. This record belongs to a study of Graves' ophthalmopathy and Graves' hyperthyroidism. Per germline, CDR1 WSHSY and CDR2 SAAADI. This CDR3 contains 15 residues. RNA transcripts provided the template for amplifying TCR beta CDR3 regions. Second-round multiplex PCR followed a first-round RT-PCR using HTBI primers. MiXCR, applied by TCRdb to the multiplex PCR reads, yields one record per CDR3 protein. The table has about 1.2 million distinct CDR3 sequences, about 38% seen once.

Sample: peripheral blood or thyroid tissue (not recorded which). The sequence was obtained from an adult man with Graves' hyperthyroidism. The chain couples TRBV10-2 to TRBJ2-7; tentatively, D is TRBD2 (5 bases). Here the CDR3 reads CASSPRVPGGHEQYF. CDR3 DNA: TGTGCCAGCAGCCCCCGTGTACCTGGAGGCCACGAGCAGTACTTC.